These T cell receptor beta chains were read from a single sample in a study of T-cell memory formation after mild COVID-19. TCRdb used MiXCR to reprocess the 5' RACE reads, holding one entry per CDR3 protein. The sample lists about 90,000 distinct CDR3 sequences; roughly 15% were seen once. What was sequenced was PBMCs or a T cell subset sorted from them (not recorded which). The receptors stem from a man aged 18 to 35 who had mild COVID-19 (a few samples of this study predate the infection). Cell type and time point are not known. Both conserved end residues are part of each CDR3. The D gene is left open where the match is weak. Rows may omit the clone size; those that give it use once, few, many or a size class.

TRBD2	.	TRBV4-2	18	TRBJ2-2	CASSHFLERLAMVGELFF	TGTGCCAGCAGCCACTTCTTAGAGCGACTAGCGATGGTCGGGGAGCTGTTTTTT
.	few	TRBV6-2/TRBV6-3	16	TRBJ1-1	CASSPPEQGMNTEAFF	TGTGCCAGCAGCCCCCCCGAACAGGGTATGAACACTGAAGCTTTCTTT
.	few	TRBV6-2/TRBV6-3	17	TRBJ2-3	CASSYSVRRSSTDTQYF	TGTGCCAGCAGTTACTCTGTCAGACGCTCTAGCACAGATACGCAGTATTTT
TRBD1	few	TRBV7-9	15	TRBJ1-1	CASSARQGSNTEAFF	TGTGCCAGCAGCGCTCGACAGGGGTCGAACACTGAAGCTTTCTTT
TRBD2	few	TRBV12-3/TRBV12-4	12	TRBJ2-3	CASNGRADTQYF	TGTGCCAGCAATGGGAGGGCAGATACGCAGTATTTT
.	many	TRBV5-1	12	TRBJ2-1	CASSLVGDEQFF	TGCGCCAGCAGCTTGGTTGGGGATGAGCAGTTCTTC
TRBD2	.	TRBV6-6	14	TRBJ2-5	CASRARGGSETQYF	TGTGCCAGCCGGGCGCGGGGGGGATCGGAGACCCAGTACTTC
.	.	TRBV3-1	14	TRBJ2-3	CASSQGILTDTQYF	TGTGCCAGCAGCCAAGGGATCCTCACAGATACGCAGTATTTT
.	.	TRBV28	14	TRBJ1-5	CASSFRGYDQPQHF	TGTGCCAGCAGTTTCCGGGGTTATGATCAGCCCCAGCATTTT
.	few	TRBV3-1	16	TRBJ2-5	CASSQVRNVVVETQYF	TGTGCCAGCAGCCAAGTAAGGAACGTAGTGGTAGAGACCCAGTACTTC
TRBD1	few	TRBV12-5	14	TRBJ2-7	CASGPGTGVYEQYF	TGTGCTAGTGGTCCGGGGACAGGGGTGTACGAGCAGTACTTC
.	.	TRBV4-1	17	TRBJ2-7	CASSQITPGAVSYEQYF	TGCGCCAGCAGCCAAATCACCCCAGGGGCGGTCTCCTACGAGCAGTACTTC
.	.	TRBV6-6	16	TRBJ1-2	CASSYEGGGVEYGYTF	TGTGCCAGCAGTTACGAGGGAGGAGGGGTGGAGTATGGCTACACCTTC